A selection of T cell receptor beta chains follows, all from one sample in a study of blood T cell repertoires in COVID-19. Assay used: immunoSEQ multiplex PCR; TCRdb lists only in-frame clones, some missing. Of 250,000 to 300,000 clones listed, roughly 89% are singletons. Material for sequencing was PBMCs or T cells enriched from blood (not recorded which). Source of these receptors: a woman in her 50s who had been exposed to COVID-19. CDR3s include the opening cysteine and the closing phenylalanine or tryptophan. The D gene is left open where the match is weak. The size of a clone is reported for some rows only, either as once, few or many, or as a class for expanded clones.

abundance: -; v_gene: TRBV9; d_gene: -; j_gene: TRBJ1-2; CDR3nt: TGTGCCAGCAGCGCGCAACACGGACAGACGAACTATGGCTACACCTTC; CDR3aa: CASSAQHGQTNYGYTF
abundance: -; v_gene: TRBV5-8; d_gene: TRBD1; j_gene: TRBJ1-1; CDR3nt: TGTGCCAGCAGCACCTGGACAGGGGTCTTCACTGAAGCTTTCTTT; CDR3aa: CASSTWTGVFTEAFF
abundance: -; v_gene: TRBV5-4; d_gene: -; j_gene: TRBJ1-6; CDR3nt: TGTGCCAGCAGCTTGGCCGACTCCTCCTATAATTCACCCCTCCACTTT; CDR3aa: CASSLADSSYNSPLHF
abundance: -; v_gene: TRBV5-1; d_gene: TRBD1; j_gene: TRBJ1-1; CDR3nt: TGCGCCAGCAGCCTCGGGACAGGGGGCGGGAACACTGAAGCTTTCTTT; CDR3aa: CASSLGTGGGNTEAFF
abundance: -; v_gene: TRBV5-5; d_gene: -; j_gene: TRBJ1-1; CDR3nt: TGTGCCAGCAACCTACGACAGACCATGAACACTGAAGCTTTCTTT; CDR3aa: CASNLRQTMNTEAFF
abundance: -; v_gene: TRBV30; d_gene: -; j_gene: TRBJ1-1; CDR3nt: TGTGCCTGGACAGGGCTGAACACTGAAGCTTTCTTT; CDR3aa: CAWTGLNTEAFF
abundance: few; v_gene: TRBV4-1; d_gene: -; j_gene: TRBJ1-3; CDR3nt: TGCGCCAGCAGCGAGACACAGGCCCCTGGAAACACCATATATTTT; CDR3aa: CASSETQAPGNTIYF
abundance: -; v_gene: TRBV2; d_gene: TRBD1; j_gene: TRBJ2-5; CDR3nt: TGTGCCAGCAGTGACATAGGACAGGGGCAAGAGACCCAGTACTTC; CDR3aa: CASSDIGQGQETQYF
abundance: few; v_gene: TRBV21-1; d_gene: -; j_gene: TRBJ1-3; CDR3nt: TGTGCCAGCACCTCTAACAGACAGCTCTCTGGAAACACCATATATTTT; CDR3aa: CASTSNRQLSGNTIYF
abundance: -; v_gene: TRBV5-1; d_gene: -; j_gene: TRBJ1-4; CDR3nt: TGCGCCAGCAGCACAACGGGGGGGGCTCCTCGCGGTAATGAAAAACTGTTTTTT; CDR3aa: CASSTTGGAPRGNEKLFF
abundance: -; v_gene: TRBV3-1/TRBV3-2; d_gene: -; j_gene: TRBJ2-7; CDR3nt: TGTGCCAGCAGCCAAGGAACCCTAGAGCAGTACTTC; CDR3aa: CASSQGTLEQYF
abundance: -; v_gene: TRBV19; d_gene: TRBD2; j_gene: TRBJ2-5; CDR3nt: TGTGCCAGTAGTATGGGGACTAGCGGGGAGATACCAATGAAGACCCAGTACTTC; CDR3aa: CASSMGTSGEIPMKTQYF
abundance: -; v_gene: TRBV27; d_gene: -; j_gene: TRBJ2-1; CDR3nt: TGTGCCAGCACGAAAGCCGGACAGCGCTACAATGAGCAGTTCTTC; CDR3aa: CASTKAGQRYNEQFF
abundance: -; v_gene: TRBV6-1; d_gene: -; j_gene: TRBJ2-5; CDR3nt: TGTGCCAGCAGTGAAGGGGTGGGAGTAGAGACCCAGTACTTC; CDR3aa: CASSEGVGVETQYF
abundance: -; v_gene: TRBV6-5; d_gene: -; j_gene: TRBJ2-7; CDR3nt: TGTGCCAGCAGTTACGGCCGTGAACCCAACGAGCAGTACTTC; CDR3aa: CASSYGREPNEQYF
abundance: -; v_gene: TRBV28; d_gene: -; j_gene: TRBJ2-1; CDR3nt: TGTGCCAGCAGTCAGGGGAACAATGAGCAGTTCTTC; CDR3aa: CASSQGNNEQFF
abundance: -; v_gene: TRBV5-1; d_gene: TRBD1; j_gene: TRBJ1-4; CDR3nt: TGCGCCAGCAGCGTGGACAGGGGGCGAAATGAAAAACTGTTTTTT; CDR3aa: CASSVDRGRNEKLFF
abundance: -; v_gene: TRBV5-1; d_gene: -; j_gene: TRBJ1-3; CDR3nt: TGCGCCAGCAGCTTGGAACAGGGAAGAAACACCATATATTTT; CDR3aa: CASSLEQGRNTIYF
abundance: few; v_gene: TRBV28; d_gene: -; j_gene: TRBJ1-2; CDR3nt: TGTGCCAGCGGTGGACAGCCCTCCTCCTATGGCTACACCTTC; CDR3aa: CASGGQPSSYGYTF
abundance: -; v_gene: TRBV19; d_gene: TRBD1; j_gene: TRBJ2-7; CDR3nt: TGTGCCAGTAGTACCCGACAGGGACCAGCCTACGAGCAGTACTTC; CDR3aa: CASSTRQGPAYEQYF
abundance: -; v_gene: TRBV6-2/TRBV6-3; d_gene: -; j_gene: TRBJ2-3; CDR3nt: TGTGCCAGCAGCCAAACAGGGTCTAGCACAGATACGCAGTATTTT; CDR3aa: CASSQTGSSTDTQYF
abundance: -; v_gene: TRBV3-1/TRBV3-2; d_gene: -; j_gene: TRBJ1-5; CDR3nt: TGTGCCAGCAGCCCATTGGGGCCCAACAATCAGCCCCAGCATTTT; CDR3aa: CASSPLGPNNQPQHF
abundance: -; v_gene: TRBV4-1; d_gene: TRBD1; j_gene: TRBJ2-4; CDR3nt: TGCGCCAGCAGCCAAGTTAGGACAGGAGCCAAAAACATTCAGTACTTC; CDR3aa: CASSQVRTGAKNIQYF
abundance: -; v_gene: TRBV11-2; d_gene: TRBD2; j_gene: TRBJ2-1; CDR3nt: TGTGCCAGCAGCTTAGAGCCTAGCGGGGGGGATAATGAGCAGTTCTTC; CDR3aa: CASSLEPSGGDNEQFF
abundance: -; v_gene: TRBV10-3; d_gene: TRBD2; j_gene: TRBJ2-2; CDR3nt: TGTGCCATCAGCGGGACTAGCGAGAACACCGGGGAGCTGTTTTTT; CDR3aa: CAISGTSENTGELFF
abundance: once; v_gene: TRBV28; d_gene: TRBD2; j_gene: TRBJ2-5; CDR3nt: TGTGCCAGCAAAAAAATCGAAAGGCTAGCGGAAGAGACCCAGTACTTC; CDR3aa: CASKKIERLAEETQYF
abundance: once; v_gene: TRBV10-3; d_gene: -; j_gene: TRBJ2-3; CDR3nt: TGTGCCATCATGGCCCCGAGCACAGATACGCAGTATTTT; CDR3aa: CAIMAPSTDTQYF
abundance: -; v_gene: TRBV7-2; d_gene: -; j_gene: TRBJ1-2; CDR3nt: TGTGCCAGCAGCTTAGAGTGGGGCCCCTATGGCTACACCTTC; CDR3aa: CASSLEWGPYGYTF
abundance: -; v_gene: TRBV18; d_gene: TRBD1; j_gene: TRBJ2-4; CDR3nt: TGTGCCAGCTCAGCTACCGGGACAGAGAAAAACATTCAGTACTTC; CDR3aa: CASSATGTEKNIQYF
abundance: -; v_gene: TRBV2; d_gene: -; j_gene: TRBJ2-7; CDR3nt: TGTGCCAGCAGTGTTCCAGGGTACGAGCAGTACTTC; CDR3aa: CASSVPGYEQYF
abundance: -; v_gene: TRBV19; d_gene: -; j_gene: TRBJ1-2; CDR3nt: TGTGCCAGTAGTCCGGGGGTAGCTAACTATGGCTACACCTTC; CDR3aa: CASSPGVANYGYTF
abundance: -; v_gene: TRBV2; d_gene: -; j_gene: TRBJ2-7; CDR3nt: TGTGCCAGCAGTGAATATACACCTTACGAGCAGTACTTC; CDR3aa: CASSEYTPYEQYF
abundance: -; v_gene: TRBV5-8; d_gene: -; j_gene: TRBJ1-5; CDR3nt: TGTGCCAGCAGCCGGACAGCTAGGGCCAATCAGCCCCAGCATTTT; CDR3aa: CASSRTARANQPQHF
abundance: -; v_gene: TRBV3-1/TRBV3-2; d_gene: -; j_gene: TRBJ1-4; CDR3nt: TGTGCCAGCAGCCAATGGTCAGGGACTAATGAAAAACTGTTTTTT; CDR3aa: CASSQWSGTNEKLFF
abundance: -; v_gene: TRBV11-2; d_gene: TRBD2; j_gene: TRBJ2-3; CDR3nt: TGTGCCAGCAGCTTAGATCCAGCGGGGACAGATACGCAGTATTTT; CDR3aa: CASSLDPAGTDTQYF
abundance: -; v_gene: TRBV2; d_gene: TRBD1; j_gene: TRBJ1-6; CDR3nt: TGTGCCAGCAGCCAACCCCGGGACAGGGGAAATTGGGATAATTCACCCCTCCACTTT; CDR3aa: CASSQPRDRGNWDNSPLHF
abundance: -; v_gene: TRBV18; d_gene: TRBD1; j_gene: TRBJ1-5; CDR3nt: TGTGCCAGCTCAACACAGGGGTCCAATCAGCCCCAGCATTTT; CDR3aa: CASSTQGSNQPQHF
abundance: -; v_gene: TRBV18; d_gene: TRBD2; j_gene: TRBJ2-3; CDR3nt: TGTGCCAGCTCACCGGGCGGGGGGGCGTCAGATACGCAGTATTTT; CDR3aa: CASSPGGGASDTQYF
abundance: once; v_gene: TRBV28; d_gene: TRBD2; j_gene: TRBJ2-3; CDR3nt: TGTGCCAGCAGTTTAGGGACTAGCTTTAGCACAGATACGCAGTATTTT; CDR3aa: CASSLGTSFSTDTQYF
abundance: few; v_gene: TRBV7-9; d_gene: TRBD1; j_gene: TRBJ2-2; CDR3nt: TGTGCCAGCAGCACAGGGGGTGGGGAGCTGTTTTTT; CDR3aa: CASSTGGGELFF
abundance: -; v_gene: TRBV20-1; d_gene: -; j_gene: TRBJ2-3; CDR3nt: TGCAGTGCTAGTTCGTCAGGGGTTAAAGATACGCAGTATTTT; CDR3aa: CSASSSGVKDTQYF
abundance: -; v_gene: TRBV7-2; d_gene: -; j_gene: TRBJ1-1; CDR3nt: TGTGCCAGCAGTTTGGACAGGAACACTGAAGCTTTCTTT; CDR3aa: CASSLDRNTEAFF
abundance: -; v_gene: TRBV4-1; d_gene: TRBD2; j_gene: TRBJ2-7; CDR3nt: TGCGCCAGCAGCCAAGAGTGGCGGGGGGTCTACGAGCAGTACTTC; CDR3aa: CASSQEWRGVYEQYF
abundance: -; v_gene: TRBV7-2; d_gene: TRBD2; j_gene: TRBJ2-2; CDR3nt: TGTGCCAGCAGCTTAGCGGGACTAGCAACCGGGGAGCTGTTTTTT; CDR3aa: CASSLAGLATGELFF
abundance: -; v_gene: TRBV7-2; d_gene: -; j_gene: TRBJ2-7; CDR3nt: TGTGCCAGCAGCTACACAGGGTACAGCTCCTACGAGCAGTACTTC; CDR3aa: CASSYTGYSSYEQYF
abundance: once; v_gene: TRBV18; d_gene: -; j_gene: TRBJ1-1; CDR3nt: TGTGCCAGCTCACCAGGAGCGCTCCCGAACACTGAAGCTTTCTTT; CDR3aa: CASSPGALPNTEAFF
abundance: -; v_gene: TRBV5-1; d_gene: -; j_gene: TRBJ1-4; CDR3nt: TGCGCCAGCAGCCTCCCGGGGAGTTATGGTGGTGAAAAACTGTTTTTT; CDR3aa: CASSLPGSYGGEKLFF